The source of this T cell receptor beta chain is a study of early T cells in non-severe SARS-CoV-2 infection. Study summary: The chains were unpaired, and the sequenced material was bulk RNA from unsorted whole blood.

Unique molecular identifier tags were affixed to discrete cDNA molecules. In TCRdb, the 5' RACE reads were re-called with MiXCR into one record per CDR3 protein. The sample has tens of thousands of distinct CDR3 sequences; 8.8% are singletons. This clonotype was seen only a few times. The antigen is unknown. V gave up 2 bases and J gave up 5 bases, with 8 bases separating them. Germline lookup yields CDR1 DFQATT and CDR2 SNEGSKA (reference sequence). There are 12 residues in the CDR3. Study observations and caveats: CD4 and private specificities were missed by VDJdb matching, which favored anti-spike CD8 responses.

This clonotype was obtained from an adult who was a healthcare worker with PCR-confirmed SARS-CoV-2 infection or an uninfected control (not recorded which). The chain combines TRBV20-1 with TRBJ2-3; tentatively, D is TRBD1 (6 bases). The sequencing used whole blood, collected at baseline. DNA of the CDR3: TGCAGTGCTAGATGGGGGCTAGATACGCAGTATTTT. This codes for CSARWGLDTQYF.